The next 28 T cell receptor beta chains were all read from a single sample in a study of OX40 agonist ivuxolimab in advanced cancers. The table came from immunoSEQ multiplex PCR; TCRdb's copy has only in-frame clones and leaves some out. The sample has about 94,000 clones, roughly 94% seen once. The sample in question was CD4+ or CD8+ T cells sorted from blood, obtained in a trial of the OX40 agonist ivuxolimab. These receptors came from an adult with an advanced solid tumor such as melanoma, head and neck, liver or kidney cancer.

The chain recombines TRBV18 with TRBJ1-2; tentatively, D is TRBD1 (6 bases). The CDR3 has 14 amino acids. Germline CDR1 reads KGHSH; CDR2 reads LQKENI. V dropped 4 bases and J dropped 1 base, with 10 bases sitting between them. The DNA of the CDR3 is TGTGCCAGCTCACAGGGGGACCTTAACTATGGCTACACCTTC. This sequence encodes CASSQGDLNYGYTF.

The chain employs TRBV29-1 and TRBJ2-1; TRBD1 is a possible D gene (6 bases). From germline, CDR1 is SQVTM and CDR2 ANQGSEA. The CDR3 totals 13 residues. Trimming removed 5 bases from V and 4 bases from J, with 12 bases in between. The CDR3 nucleotides are TGCAGCGTTCAGGGGACGGGGTACAATGAGCAGTTCTTC. Translation gives CSVQGTGYNEQFF.

The chain recombines TRBV5-4 with TRBJ2-3, with 8 positions matching TRBD2. CDR1 is SGHNT and CDR2 is YYREEE in the germline V gene (reference sequence). This CDR3 contains 16 residues. V trimming: 5 bases; J trimming: 4 bases; junction bases outside the gene matches: 12. This chain's CDR3 is CASSNRGGRAPDTQYF. The CDR3 region has the DNA TGTGCCAGCAGTAACCGGGGGGGCCGGGCTCCAGATACGCAGTATTTT. The whole variable domain, remainder taken from reference TRBV5-4 and TRBJ2-3, is ETGVTQSPTHLIKTRGQQVTLRCSSQSGHNTVSWYQQALGQGPQFIFQYYREEENGRGNFPPRFSGLQFPNYSSELNVNALELDDSALYLCASSNRGGRAPDTQYFGPGTRLTVL.

The chain carries TRBV5-4 and TRBJ2-5, with 12 bases aligning to TRBD1. J gave up 13 bases and V 1 base, and 8 bases lay outside the gene matches. The CDR3 is made up of 14 amino acids. Per germline, CDR1 SGHNT and CDR2 YYREEE (reference sequence). The CDR3 sequence: CASSLSGTGGLRYF. The CDR3 bases are TGTGCCAGCAGCTTGAGCGGGACAGGGGGCCTCCGGTACTTC. Supplemented by reference TRBV5-4 and TRBJ2-5, the full variable domain reads ETGVTQSPTHLIKTRGQQVTLRCSSQSGHNTVSWYQQALGQGPQFIFQYYREEENGRGNFPPRFSGLQFPNYSSELNVNALELDDSALYLCASSLSGTGGLRYFGPGTRLLVL.

J is TRBJ1-2 and V is TRBV19; weak D call: TRBD1 (5 bases). Germline CDR1 and CDR2: LNHDA and SQIVND (reference sequence). Deletions cut 5 bases from V and 0 bases from J, with 13 bases between. There are 15 residues in the CDR3. This CDR3 reads CASSAGTVANYGYTF. CDR3 coding DNA: TGTGCCAGTAGTGCGGGGACGGTAGCTAACTATGGCTACACCTTC.

On this clone itself: The same CDR3 can be traced to other DNA sequences in this sample. This rearrangement joins TRBV18 to TRBJ2-1; 7 bases fit TRBD1. The CDR3 runs to 13 residues. CDR1 KGHSH and CDR2 LQKENI come from the germline V gene. V shed 3 bases, J shed 4 bases, and the junction held 0 bases outside the gene matches. The CDR3 region has the DNA TGTGCCAGCTCACCGGGACAGTACAATGAGCAGTTCTTC. Amino acids: CASSPGQYNEQFF.

This clone appeared many times. The genes are TRBV11-2 and TRBJ2-7, with D possibly being TRBD1 or TRBD2 (6 bases each). Germline CDR1 reads SGHAT; CDR2 reads FQNNGV. Trimming removed 5 bases from V and 0 bases from J, with 17 bases in between. CDR3 length equals 16 residues. CDR3 nucleotides: TGTGCCAGCAGCCCTCTCTCGGGGGCTGCCTCCTACGAGCAGTACTTC. It specifies CASSPLSGAASYEQYF.

The chain recombines TRBV4-3 with TRBJ2-5, with TRBD2 as a possible D gene (6 bases). Near its end, the DNA agrees better with TRBJ2-7, so the J call may be wrong. This CDR3 is 14 amino acids long. CDR1 LGHNA and CDR2 YSLEER come from the germline V gene. The CDR3, as DNA: TGCGCCAGCAGCCAGTTGGCGGGATTATACGAGCAGTACTTC. Translating gives CASSQLAGLYEQYF.

The gene calls are TRBV7-6 and TRBJ2-7; 10 positions match TRBD1. This CDR3 has 14 residues. V gave up 4 bases and J gave up 2 bases; unmatched junction bases: 2. CDR1 SGHVS and CDR2 FNYEAQ come from the germline V gene. The CDR3 DNA reads TGTGCCAGCAGCTCCGGGACAGGGGCCTACGAGCAGTACTTC. Translating it yields CASSSGTGAYEQYF.

This rearrangement joins TRBV7-2 to TRBJ1-2; TRBD1 might be the D (5 bases). The CDR3 length is 13 residues. Germline CDR1 is SGHTA and CDR2 is FQGNSA. Trimming took off 2 bases at V and 8 bases at J, with 12 bases between the two ends. The CDR3 sequence: CASSLKGGDGYTF. The DNA for the CDR3 is TGTGCCAGCAGCTTAAAGGGAGGGGACGGCTACACCTTC.

This chain uses TRBV7-3 with TRBJ2-7, with D possibly being TRBD1 (6 bases). Germline assignment: CDR1 SGHTA and CDR2 FQGTGA. The CDR3 length is 17 residues. V dropped 1 base and J dropped 3 bases, with 19 bases sitting between them. Here the CDR3 DNA reads TGTGCCAGCAGCTTAATCATTCTGGGCAGGGGCCTCTACGAGCAGTACTTC. Encoded protein: CASSLIILGRGLYEQYF.

This clone was detected only once. V is TRBV9 and J is TRBJ1-6; 7 bases are shared with TRBD1. V lost 4 bases to trimming and J lost 5 bases; unmatched junction nucleotides: 6. The length of the CDR3 is 15 residues. The germline CDR1 and CDR2 sequences are SGDLS and YYNGEE. CDR3 bases: TGTGCCAGCAGCTTCTCGGGACAGCATAATTCACCCCTCCACTTT. Amino acids: CASSFSGQHNSPLHF.

The V call is TRBV6-5, the J call TRBJ1-6; no clear D. V lost 6 bases and J 9 bases, leaving 18 bases between the germline ends. The CDR3 is 15 amino acids. The germline CDR1 and CDR2 sequences are MNHEY and SVGAGI. The CDR3 DNA sequence: TGTGCCAGCAGACCGAAGGGTCGTACGGGTTCACCCCTCCACTTT. Encoded protein: CASRPKGRTGSPLHF.

The chain combines TRBV16 with TRBJ2-7; 8 bases align to TRBD2. Per the germline V gene, CDR1 is KGHSY and CDR2 is FQNENV. Unmatched junction bases numbered 5, after V lost 4 bases and J lost 0 bases. This CDR3 contains 15 residues. The CDR3 sequence: CASSRTSGYSYEQYF. The DNA of the CDR3 is TGTGCCAGCAGCCGCACTAGCGGTTACTCCTACGAGCAGTACTTC.

The rearrangement joins TRBV28 to TRBJ1-5, with D unresolved. Germline V CDR1 and CDR2: MDHEN, SYDVKM. Between the trimmed V and J ends, which lost 3 bases and 6 bases, there was a span of 9 bases. The CDR3 has 13 amino acids. CDR3 in DNA: TGTGCCAGCAGTTTGGCTGGAGGTCAGCCCCAGCATTTT. It specifies CASSLAGGQPQHF.

V gene TRBV5-1 combines with J gene TRBJ2-1; 12 bases agree with TRBD2. V trimming: 3 bases; J trimming: 0 bases; junction bases outside the gene matches: 7. The CDR3 totals 18 residues. Germline loops: CDR1 SGHRS, CDR2 YFSETQ. CDR3: CASSSVLAGGPSYNEQFF. For the CDR3, the DNA is TGCGCCAGCAGCTCTGTCCTAGCGGGGGGGCCCTCCTACAATGAGCAGTTCTTC.

The V gene is TRBV2, the J gene TRBJ2-1; D is uncertain. CDR1 and CDR2 from the germline V gene are SNHLY and FYNNEI. V was shortened by 6 bases and J by 3 bases, with 3 bases between the two germline ends. The CDR3 is 11 residues long. As DNA, the CDR3 is TGTGCCAGCAGGGGCTACAATGAGCAGTTCTTC. This sequence encodes CASRGYNEQFF.

V and J are TRBV6-1 and TRBJ2-7; D tentatively reads TRBD1 or TRBD2 (5 bases each). Trimming removed 2 bases at V and 2 bases at J, with 10 bases between. Germline values: CDR1 MNHNS, CDR2 SASEGT. This CDR3 spans 14 amino acids. CDR3: CASSESGTPYEQYF. The CDR3 coding sequence is TGTGCCAGCAGTGAATCAGGGACCCCCTACGAGCAGTACTTC.

CDR3 sequence (DNA): TGTGCCAGCAGTTTCGGGAGCTATGGCTACACCTTC. Amino acids: CASSFGSYGYTF. This chain joins TRBV28 and TRBJ1-2; D ambiguous. V lost 3 bases and J lost 4, with 6 bases in between. Germline CDR1 is MDHEN and CDR2 is SYDVKM. The CDR3 runs 12 residues.

This sequence joins TRBV6-6 and TRBJ1-2, with 7 bases identical to TRBD1. V was clipped by 5 bases and J by 6 bases; unmatched bases: 9. Germline V gene lookup returns CDR1 MNHNY and CDR2 SVGAGI (reference sequence). This CDR3 contains 14 residues. The CDR3 nucleotides read TGTGCCAGCAGTCCGACAGGGAGTCTAAATGGCTACACCTTC. Protein sequence: CASSPTGSLNGYTF.

The chain couples TRBV18 to TRBJ2-2; either TRBD1 or TRBD2 may supply D (5 bases each). The V and J ends lost 4 bases and 2 bases respectively, with 29 bases between them. Germline V gene data show CDR1 as KGHSH and CDR2 as LQKENI. CDR3 length: 21 amino acids. CDR3 DNA sequence: TGTGCCAGCTCACAACGCCACACCGGGACCACAAGTCTAGGAAACACCGGGGAGCTGTTTTTT. Amino acid sequence: CASSQRHTGTTSLGNTGELFF.

This clone was seen only once. The chain has TRBV19 and TRBJ1-4, with a weak D call TRBD1 (5 bases). Germline V gene sequence: CDR1 LNHDA, CDR2 SQIVND (reference sequence). Trimming took off 5 bases at V and 8 bases at J, with 21 bases between the two ends. The CDR3 consists of 16 residues. CDR3 sequence: CASSRWDAGILEKLFF. The CDR3 nucleotides are TGTGCCAGTAGTCGTTGGGACGCGGGGATCCTCGAAAAACTGTTTTTT.

The V gene is TRBV4-1, the J gene TRBJ2-7; D may be TRBD2 (7 bases). The CDR3 runs 14 residues. From germline, CDR1 is MGHRA and CDR2 YSYEKL. Trimming pared 1 base from V and 6 bases from J, leaving 13 bases between. The chain's CDR3 is CASSQAQGGGEQYF. The DNA for the CDR3 is TGCGCCAGCAGCCAAGCGCAGGGAGGGGGCGAGCAGTACTTC.

The genes are TRBV9 and TRBJ2-5; 7 bases fit TRBD2. CDR3 length equals 15 residues. Germline loops: CDR1 SGDLS, CDR2 YYNGEE. V was clipped by 0 bases and J by 5 bases; unmatched bases: 7. CDR3 in amino acids: CASSVAAGDKETQYF. In DNA form, the CDR3 reads TGTGCCAGCAGCGTAGCTGCGGGGGATAAGGAGACCCAGTACTTC.

The rearrangement links TRBV7-2 to TRBJ2-7; TRBD2 is a possible D gene (6 bases). Germline values: CDR1 SGHTA, CDR2 FQGNSA. V was trimmed by 4 bases and J by 2 bases, leaving 15 bases between them. The CDR3 spans 15 residues. CDR3 sequence: CASSSAGGGTYEQYF. The CDR3 DNA reads as TGTGCCAGCAGCTCAGCTGGGGGAGGTACCTACGAGCAGTACTTC.

The rearrangement uses TRBV6-5 and TRBJ1-5; 7 nucleotides line up with TRBD1. The J segment lost 7 bases and the V segment lost 2 bases, leaving 5 bases of the junction unmatched. This CDR3 is built from 14 residues. Per germline, CDR1 MNHEY and CDR2 SVGAGI. DNA of the CDR3: TGTGCCAGCAGTTACGACAGGGCATGGCAGCCCCAGCATTTT. Its protein is CASSYDRAWQPQHF.

The V call is TRBV6-5, the J call TRBJ1-1; 7 bases are shared with TRBD1. The CDR3 loop spans 14 amino acids. From germline, CDR1 is MNHEY and CDR2 SVGAGI. Trimming cost V 3 bases and J 3 bases; bases outside gene matches: 4. Here the CDR3 reads CASSYDRADTEAFF. CDR3 bases: TGTGCCAGCAGTTATGACAGGGCGGACACTGAAGCTTTCTTT.

V and J are TRBV27 and TRBJ2-1; a weak D match, TRBD2 (6 bases). Germline CDR1 and CDR2: MNHEY and SMNVEV (reference sequence). Between the trimmed V and J ends, which lost 4 bases and 2 bases, there was a span of 15 bases. This CDR3 is built from 16 residues. The CDR3 nucleotides are TGTGCCAGCAGTTCCCACGGGAGAGCGGCCTACAATGAGCAGTTCTTC. The encoded protein is CASSSHGRAAYNEQFF.